This T cell receptor (beta chain) was recovered during a study of Graves' ophthalmopathy and Graves' hyperthyroidism. Points from the study as a whole: The blood repertoire also included most expanded thyroid clonotypes above 0.001 frequency.

In regard to this clonotype: Its antigen is currently unknown.

The sequenced template was RNA, covering the TCR beta CDR3 region. The first round was an RT-PCR with HTBI primers, and the second round was a multiplex PCR. TCRdb ran MiXCR on the multiplex PCR reads and lists one entry per CDR3 protein. The table includes about 660,000 distinct CDR3 sequences, approximately 39% detected once. V was shortened by 3 bases and J by 16 bases, with 4 bases between the two germline ends. The germline CDR1 and CDR2 sequences are WSHSY and SAAADI. The CDR3 is made up of 8 amino acids. Donors with ophthalmopathy: moderate-to-severe activity, CAS ≥3, NOSPECS ≥4, duration under 3 months. The PBMCs had their origin in more than 9.5 ml of fresh peripheral blood.

The sequencing input was peripheral blood. The receptor's source is an adult man with Graves' ophthalmopathy. V is TRBV10-2 and J is TRBJ1-3, with unresolved D. The CDR3 sequence is CASSDIYF. In DNA, the CDR3 is TGCGCCAGCAGTGACATTTATTTT.